The 20 T cell receptor beta chains below come from one sample, sequenced in a study of graft-versus-host responses after intestinal transplantation. The method was immunoSEQ multiplex PCR; TCRdb's version includes in-frame clones alone and lacks a portion of them. This sample carries some 81,000 clones, 85% to 90% of them seen once, and the ten largest clones take approximately 0.35%. What these receptors recognize is not known. Sequencing was performed on unstimulated CD4+ T cells sorted from spleen or lymph node cells, taken before intestinal transplant. These receptors came from a human donor who received an intestinal transplant.

The chain uses TRBV29-1 and TRBJ1-3; D uncertain. Germline CDR1 SQVTM, CDR2 ANQGSEA. Trimming pared 6 bases from V and 3 bases from J, leaving 6 bases between. CDR3 length equals 11 residues. CDR3 region: CSVYGGNTIYF. CDR3 DNA sequence: TGCAGCGTGTACGGTGGAAACACCATATATTTT.

The chain joins TRBV7-9 to TRBJ2-2, with TRBD1 matching 11 bases. J was trimmed by 3 bases and V by 4 bases; bases with no gene match: 7. This CDR3 has 17 residues. Germline V gene lookup returns CDR1 SEHNR and CDR2 FQNEAQ (reference sequence). The CDR3: CASSSNPGQGDTGELFF. DNA for the CDR3: TGTGCCAGCAGCTCAAATCCGGGACAGGGGGACACCGGGGAGCTGTTTTTT.

The rearrangement links TRBV7-9 to TRBJ2-1; TRBD2 matches at 9 bases. V dropped 5 bases and J dropped 6; count of bases not matched to a gene: 5. Germline V CDR1 and CDR2: SEHNR, FQNEAQ (reference sequence). This CDR3 has 14 amino acids. CDR3 in amino acids: CASSKRGAGNEQFF. The CDR3 bases are TGTGCCAGCAGCAAGCGGGGGGCGGGCAATGAGCAGTTCTTC.

V gene TRBV13 combines with J gene TRBJ1-1, with D maybe TRBD1 (6 bases). Trimming stripped 4 bases from V and 4 bases from J, with 16 bases between. The CDR3 is made up of 15 amino acids. Germline lookup yields CDR1 PRHDT and CDR2 FYEKMQ (reference sequence). The CDR3 loop reads CASSSWGRGFTEAFF. The CDR3 nucleotides read TGTGCCAGCAGCTCATGGGGGCGAGGGTTCACTGAAGCTTTCTTT. Full variable domain (missing parts from reference TRBV13 and TRBJ1-1): AAGVIQSPRHLIKEKRETATLKCYPIPRHDTVYWYQQGPGQDPQFLISFYEKMQSDKGSIPDRFSAQQFSDYHSELNMSSLELGDSALYFCASSSWGRGFTEAFFGQGTRLTVV.

The chain carries TRBV6-1 and TRBJ1-2; the D is unclear. Germline-derived CDR1 and CDR2 are MNHNS and SASEGT. V dropped 5 bases and J dropped 0 bases, with 7 bases sitting between them. CDR3 length: 13 residues. In DNA, the CDR3 is TGTGCCAGCAGTTCCATCCCTAACTATGGCTACACCTTC. Its protein product is CASSSIPNYGYTF.

The rearrangement uses TRBV19 and TRBJ1-1; 7 bases map to TRBD1. This CDR3 comprises 13 residues. Germline values: CDR1 LNHDA, CDR2 SQIVND (reference sequence). After removal of 5 bases from V and 9 bases from J, the junction contained 9 bases not matched to a gene. The CDR3 sequence: CASSGAGTAKAFF. CDR3 coding DNA: TGTGCCAGTAGTGGGGCCGGGACAGCCAAAGCTTTCTTT.

The sample holds one count of this clone. This rearrangement joins TRBV6-5 to TRBJ2-1; possibly TRBD2 for D (6 bases). The ends were cut back, 4 bases at V and 5 bases at J, with 15 bases in the middle. Looked up from germline, CDR1 is MNHEY and CDR2 is SVGAGI. CDR3 length: 15 amino acids. CDR3 in amino acids: CASSSQRREHNEQFF. CDR3 coding DNA: TGTGCCAGCAGTTCCCAGCGGAGGGAACACAATGAGCAGTTCTTC.

J is TRBJ1-4 and V is TRBV19, with unresolved D. The CDR3 is made up of 12 amino acids. Trimming stripped 5 bases from V and 10 bases from J, with 11 bases between. Germline V gene lookup returns CDR1 LNHDA and CDR2 SQIVND (reference sequence). Written as DNA, the CDR3 is TGTGCCAGTAGTGACAAGCCCCTAAAACTGTTTTTT. The encoded protein is CASSDKPLKLFF.

The V and J genes are TRBV15 and TRBJ1-4; 9 bases line up with TRBD1. The CDR3 contains 19 residues. The V gene's germline CDR1 is LNHNV and CDR2 YYDKDF (reference sequence). Trimming removed 0 bases from V and 1 base from J; junction bases left unmatched: 9. The CDR3 DNA sequence: TGTGCCACCAGCAGAGATGCCAACAGGGGGCGCGGAACTAATGAAAAACTGTTTTTT. Protein sequence: CATSRDANRGRGTNEKLFF.

The V gene is TRBV7-6, the J gene TRBJ2-7; 7 bases agree with TRBD1. V shed 5 bases, J shed 1 base, and the junction held 11 bases outside the gene matches. CDR3 length equals 16 residues. Germline values: CDR1 SGHVS, CDR2 FNYEAQ. The CDR3 here is CASSPTDRDGSYEQYF. The DNA of the CDR3 is TGTGCCAGCAGCCCTACCGACAGGGATGGATCCTACGAGCAGTACTTC. Supplemented by reference TRBV7-6 and TRBJ2-7, the full variable domain reads GAGVSQSPRYKVTKRGQDVALRCDPISGHVSLYWYRQALGQGPEFLTYFNYEAQQDKSGLPNDRFSAERPEGSISTLTIQRTEQRDSAMYRCASSPTDRDGSYEQYFGPGTRLTVT.

The chain carries TRBV9 and TRBJ2-3, with 12 bases aligning to TRBD2. Looked up from germline, CDR1 is SGDLS and CDR2 is YYNGEE. V lost 1 base, J lost 5 bases, and 8 bases stayed unmatched. The CDR3 is 17 amino acids. The CDR3 is CASSVRASGGGLDTQYF. Here the CDR3 DNA reads TGTGCCAGCAGCGTAAGGGCTAGCGGGGGGGGGTTAGATACGCAGTATTTT.

V is TRBV6-5 and J is TRBJ2-3; no firm D call. Germline lookup yields CDR1 MNHEY and CDR2 SVGAGI. This CDR3 contains 14 residues. The V end was cut by 0 bases, the J end by 4 bases, with 8 bases between. DNA for the CDR3: TGTGCCAGCAGTTACTCGCTCGGTGCAGATACGCAGTATTTT. Translation gives CASSYSLGADTQYF.

This clone was counted once. This chain links TRBV28 with TRBJ1-2, with TRBD1 as a possible D gene (5 bases). This CDR3 has 13 residues. Germline CDR1 MDHEN, CDR2 SYDVKM. V shed 4 bases and J shed 4 bases, with 10 bases lying between them. CDR3 region: CASSSDRIYGYTF. The CDR3 region has the DNA TGTGCCAGCAGTTCCGACAGAATCTATGGCTACACCTTC.

J is TRBJ2-7 and V is TRBV11-1; D may be TRBD2 (6 bases). The CDR3 runs 14 residues. Germline CDR1 SGHAT, CDR2 FQDESV (reference sequence). Trimming took 2 bases from V and 3 from J, leaving 11 bases between them. The CDR3 loop is CASSLIGEVYEQYF. The CDR3 DNA reads TGTGCCAGCAGCTTAATAGGGGAGGTCTACGAGCAGTACTTC.

This clone was detected only a few times. The CDR3 bases are TGTGCCAGCTCGCTCTCACAGGGGACTAATGAAAAACTGTTTTTT. Translated, it gives CASSLSQGTNEKLFF. V gene TRBV18 combines with J gene TRBJ1-4, with TRBD1 identical over 7 bases. The CDR3 totals 15 residues. The germline gives CDR1 KGHSH, CDR2 LQKENI. V lost 6 bases to trimming and J lost 2 bases; unmatched junction nucleotides: 6.

This chain links TRBV9 with TRBJ2-7; TRBD1 agrees at 8 bases. The CDR3 consists of 15 residues. Germline CDR1 is SGDLS and CDR2 is YYNGEE. With V trimmed by 3 bases and J by 5 bases, 10 bases remained unmatched. The CDR3 sequence is CASSERPGGVHEQYF. The DNA for the CDR3 is TGTGCCAGCAGCGAGCGACCAGGGGGCGTCCACGAGCAGTACTTC.

The rearrangement uses TRBV9 and TRBJ2-3; D perhaps matches TRBD2 (5 bases). The CDR3 length is 15 residues. Germline CDR1 SGDLS, CDR2 YYNGEE. Trimming stripped 2 bases from V and 0 bases from J, with 10 bases between. The CDR3 reads CASSVRTLSTDTQYF. CDR3 nucleotide sequence: TGTGCCAGCAGCGTCAGGACTCTTAGCACAGATACGCAGTATTTT.

The chain is built from TRBV6-5 and TRBJ1-3; perhaps TRBD1 as D (6 bases). CDR3 size: 14 residues. Trimming left V 7 bases short and J 4 bases short, with 14 bases between. From germline, CDR1 is MNHEY and CDR2 SVGAGI. CDR3 coding DNA: TGTGCCAGCAAACGATCCGGACAGGGAAACACCATATATTTT. This translates into CASKRSGQGNTIYF.

V gene TRBV2 combines with J gene TRBJ2-5; weak D call: TRBD2 (7 bases). Matching the DNA end better, TRBJ2-7 makes the J call doubtful. Per germline, CDR1 SNHLY and CDR2 FYNNEI. The CDR3 covers 14 residues. CDR3 sequence reads: CASMPEGGFYEQYF. Written as DNA, the CDR3 is TGTGCCAGCATGCCGGAGGGGGGGTTTTACGAGCAGTACTTC.

V and J are TRBV19 and TRBJ1-1; maybe TRBD1 (6 bases). Per the germline V gene, CDR1 is LNHDA and CDR2 is SQIVND (reference sequence). V lost 3 bases and J lost 5, with 10 bases in between. The CDR3 sequence is 13 residues long. The CDR3 is CASSINRATEAFF. The DNA of the CDR3 is TGTGCCAGTAGTATCAACAGGGCGACTGAAGCTTTCTTT.